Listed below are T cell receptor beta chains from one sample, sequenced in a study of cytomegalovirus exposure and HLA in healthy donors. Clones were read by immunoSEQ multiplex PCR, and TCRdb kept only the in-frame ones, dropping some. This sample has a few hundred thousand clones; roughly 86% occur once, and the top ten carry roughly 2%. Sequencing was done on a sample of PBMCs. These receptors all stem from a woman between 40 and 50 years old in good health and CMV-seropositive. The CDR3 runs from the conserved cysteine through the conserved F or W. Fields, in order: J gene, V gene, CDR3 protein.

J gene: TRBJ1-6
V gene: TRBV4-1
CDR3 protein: CASSQDWGPGQDLTNSPLHF

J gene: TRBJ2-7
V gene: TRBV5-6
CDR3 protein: CASSHSGRPSYEQYF

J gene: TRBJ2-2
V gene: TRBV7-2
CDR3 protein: CASSFSSSRGTSTGELFF

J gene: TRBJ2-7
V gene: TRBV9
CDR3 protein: CASSVMASGDITYEQYF

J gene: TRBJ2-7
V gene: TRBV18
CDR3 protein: CASSTSWYEQYF

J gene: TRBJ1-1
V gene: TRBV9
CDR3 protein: CASTRGVVGTEAFF

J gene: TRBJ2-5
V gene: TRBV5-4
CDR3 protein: CASSLVSGGETQYF

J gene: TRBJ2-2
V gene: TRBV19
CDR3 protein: CASSIPIQTGELFF

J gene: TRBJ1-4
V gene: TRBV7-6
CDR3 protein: CASSDFPATSKEKLFF

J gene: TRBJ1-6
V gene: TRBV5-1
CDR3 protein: CASRVGDSNNSPLHF

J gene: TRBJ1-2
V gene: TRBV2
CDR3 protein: CASRYREGYGYTF

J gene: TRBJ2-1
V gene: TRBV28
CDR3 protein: CASSLKGLINEQFF

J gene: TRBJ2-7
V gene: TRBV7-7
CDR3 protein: CASSPTSGSNEQYF

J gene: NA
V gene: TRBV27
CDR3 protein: CASSPSGLTPLEQYF

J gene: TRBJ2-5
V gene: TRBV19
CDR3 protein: CASSMGTGLGTQYF

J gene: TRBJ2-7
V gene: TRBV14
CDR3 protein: CASSNRDFSPSEQYF

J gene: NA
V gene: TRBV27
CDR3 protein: CASSSEGASYEQYF

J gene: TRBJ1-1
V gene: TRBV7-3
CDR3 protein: CASSSNRGEAFF

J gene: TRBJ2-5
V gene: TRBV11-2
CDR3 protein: CASSLFAAGRETQYF

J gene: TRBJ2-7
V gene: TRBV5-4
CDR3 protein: CASSLGGRLSYEQYF

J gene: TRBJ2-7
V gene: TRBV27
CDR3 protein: CASSWGLAGEEQYF

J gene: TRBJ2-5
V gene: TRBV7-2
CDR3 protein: CASSSDSPEQETQYF

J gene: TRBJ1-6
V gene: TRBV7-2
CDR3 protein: CASSLNRVNSPLHF

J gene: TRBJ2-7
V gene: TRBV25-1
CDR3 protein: CASSVPAGEQYF

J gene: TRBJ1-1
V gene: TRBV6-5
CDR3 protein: CASSYGGGSRNTEAFF

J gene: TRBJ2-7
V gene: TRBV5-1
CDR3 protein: CASSLSGYEQYF